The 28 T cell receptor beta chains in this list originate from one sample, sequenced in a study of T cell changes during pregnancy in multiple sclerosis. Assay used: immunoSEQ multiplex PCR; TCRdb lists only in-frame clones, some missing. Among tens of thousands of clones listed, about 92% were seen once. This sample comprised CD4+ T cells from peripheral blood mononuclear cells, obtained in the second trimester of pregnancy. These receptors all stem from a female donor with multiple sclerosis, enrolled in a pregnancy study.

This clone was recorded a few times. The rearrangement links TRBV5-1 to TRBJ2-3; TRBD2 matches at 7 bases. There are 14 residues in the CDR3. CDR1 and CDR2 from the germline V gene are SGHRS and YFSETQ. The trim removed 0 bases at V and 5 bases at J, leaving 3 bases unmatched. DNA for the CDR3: TGCGCCAGCAGCTTGGCCAGGGAGGGAGATACGCAGTATTTT. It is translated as CASSLAREGDTQYF.

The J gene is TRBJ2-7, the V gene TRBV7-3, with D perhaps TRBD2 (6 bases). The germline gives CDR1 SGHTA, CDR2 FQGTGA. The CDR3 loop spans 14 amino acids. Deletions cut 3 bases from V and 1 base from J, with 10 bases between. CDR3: CASSLGGTSYEQYF. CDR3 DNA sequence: TGTGCCAGCAGCTTGGGGGGAACATCCTACGAGCAGTACTTC.

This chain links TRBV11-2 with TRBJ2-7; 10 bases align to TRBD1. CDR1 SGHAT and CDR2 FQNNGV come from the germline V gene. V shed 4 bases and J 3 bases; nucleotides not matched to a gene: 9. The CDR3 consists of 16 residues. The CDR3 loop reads CASSSPDRGLNYEQYF. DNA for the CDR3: TGTGCCAGCAGCTCCCCCGACAGGGGGCTTAACTACGAGCAGTACTTC. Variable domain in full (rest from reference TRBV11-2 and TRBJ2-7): EAGVAQSPRYKIIEKRQSVAFWCNPISGHATLYWYQQILGQGPKLLIQFQNNGVVDDSQLPKDRFSAERLKGVDSTLKIQPAKLEDSAVYLCASSSPDRGLNYEQYFGPGTRLTVT.

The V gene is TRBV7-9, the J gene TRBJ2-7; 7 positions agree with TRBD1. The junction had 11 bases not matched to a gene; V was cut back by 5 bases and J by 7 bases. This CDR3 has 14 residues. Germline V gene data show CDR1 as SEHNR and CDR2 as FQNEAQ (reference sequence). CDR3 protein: CASSPMGSGGEQYF. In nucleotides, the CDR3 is TGTGCCAGCAGCCCAATGGGCTCAGGGGGAGAGCAGTACTTC.

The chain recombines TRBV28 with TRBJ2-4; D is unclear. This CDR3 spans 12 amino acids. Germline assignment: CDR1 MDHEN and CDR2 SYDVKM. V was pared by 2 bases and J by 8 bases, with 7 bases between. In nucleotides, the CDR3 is TGTGCCAGCAGTTTACAGGCCCACATTCAGTACTTC. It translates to CASSLQAHIQYF. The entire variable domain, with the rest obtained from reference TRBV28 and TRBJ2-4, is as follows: DVKVTQSSRYLVKRTGEKVFLECVQDMDHENMFWYRQDPGLGLRLIYFSYDVKMKEKGDIPEGYSVSREKKERFSLILESASTNQTSMYLCASSLQAHIQYFGAGTRLSVL.

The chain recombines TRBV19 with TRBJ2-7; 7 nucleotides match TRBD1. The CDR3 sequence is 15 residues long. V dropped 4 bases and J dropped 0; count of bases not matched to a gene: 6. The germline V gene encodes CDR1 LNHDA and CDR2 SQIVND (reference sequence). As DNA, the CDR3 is TGTGCCAGTAGTAAGGTAGCAGGGGGCTCCTACGAGCAGTACTTC. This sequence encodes CASSKVAGGSYEQYF.

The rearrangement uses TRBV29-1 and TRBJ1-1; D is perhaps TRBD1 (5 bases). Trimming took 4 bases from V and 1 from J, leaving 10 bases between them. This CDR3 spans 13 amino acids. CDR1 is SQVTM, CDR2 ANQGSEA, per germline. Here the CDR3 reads CSVGRGGNTEAFF. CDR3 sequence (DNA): TGCAGCGTTGGGCGGGGGGGGAACACTGAAGCTTTCTTT.

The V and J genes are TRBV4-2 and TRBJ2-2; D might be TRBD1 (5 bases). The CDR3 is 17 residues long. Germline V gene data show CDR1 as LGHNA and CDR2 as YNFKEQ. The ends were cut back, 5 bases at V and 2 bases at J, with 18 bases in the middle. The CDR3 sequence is CASSSSEGVSNTGELFF. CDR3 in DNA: TGTGCCAGCAGCTCCTCTGAAGGGGTCTCTAACACCGGGGAGCTGTTTTTT.

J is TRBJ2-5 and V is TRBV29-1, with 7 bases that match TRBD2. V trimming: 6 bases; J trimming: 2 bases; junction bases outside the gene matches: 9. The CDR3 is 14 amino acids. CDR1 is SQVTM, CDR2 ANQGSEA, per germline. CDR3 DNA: TGCAGCGTGCGCTCGGGAGGCGGACAAGAGACCCAGTACTTC. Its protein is CSVRSGGGQETQYF.

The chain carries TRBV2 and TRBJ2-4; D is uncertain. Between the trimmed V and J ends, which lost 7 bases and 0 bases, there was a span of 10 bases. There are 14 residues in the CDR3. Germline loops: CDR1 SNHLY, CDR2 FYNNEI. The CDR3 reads CASMSSLAKNIQYF. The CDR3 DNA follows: TGTGCCAGCATGAGTTCTCTAGCCAAAAACATTCAGTACTTC.

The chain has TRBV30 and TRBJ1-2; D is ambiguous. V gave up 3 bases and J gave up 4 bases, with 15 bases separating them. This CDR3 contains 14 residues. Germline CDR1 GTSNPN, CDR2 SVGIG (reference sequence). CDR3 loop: CAWSVLRGLYGYTF. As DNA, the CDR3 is TGTGCCTGGAGCGTGCTTCGCGGTCTCTATGGCTACACCTTC.

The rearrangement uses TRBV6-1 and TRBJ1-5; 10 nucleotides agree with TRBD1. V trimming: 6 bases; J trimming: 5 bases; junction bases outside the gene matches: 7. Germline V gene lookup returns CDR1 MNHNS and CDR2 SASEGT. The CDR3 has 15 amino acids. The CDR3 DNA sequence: TGTGCCAGCAGGAAAACCGGGACAGGGGATCAGCCCCAGCATTTT. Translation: CASRKTGTGDQPQHF.

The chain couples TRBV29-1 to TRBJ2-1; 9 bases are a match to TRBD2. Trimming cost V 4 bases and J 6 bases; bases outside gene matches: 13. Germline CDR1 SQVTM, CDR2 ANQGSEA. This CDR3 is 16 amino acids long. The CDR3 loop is CSVGHRSLAGTNEQFF. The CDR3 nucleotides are TGCAGCGTTGGCCACCGTAGTCTAGCGGGAACCAATGAGCAGTTCTTC.

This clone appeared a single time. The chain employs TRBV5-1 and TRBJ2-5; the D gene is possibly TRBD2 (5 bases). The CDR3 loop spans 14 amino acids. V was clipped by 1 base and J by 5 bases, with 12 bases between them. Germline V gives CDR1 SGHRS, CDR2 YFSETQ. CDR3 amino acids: CASSLRPRAETQYF. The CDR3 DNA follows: TGCGCCAGCAGCTTGAGGCCGCGGGCGGAGACCCAGTACTTC.

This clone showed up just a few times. The CDR3 protein is CASGTGTGVPSNQPQHF. The CDR3 region has the DNA TGTGCCAGCGGTACCGGGACAGGAGTACCAAGCAATCAGCCCCAGCATTTT. The chain couples TRBV2 to TRBJ1-5, with 8 nucleotides matching TRBD1. This CDR3 is built from 17 residues. The germline V gene encodes CDR1 SNHLY and CDR2 FYNNEI. V shed 8 bases and J 1 base; nucleotides not matched to a gene: 13.

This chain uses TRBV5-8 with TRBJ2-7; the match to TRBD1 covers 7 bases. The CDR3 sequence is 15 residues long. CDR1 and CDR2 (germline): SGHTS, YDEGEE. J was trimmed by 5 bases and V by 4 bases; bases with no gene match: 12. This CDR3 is CASSRGQMLRNEQYF. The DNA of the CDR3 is TGTGCCAGCAGCCGGGGACAGATGCTCAGGAACGAGCAGTACTTC. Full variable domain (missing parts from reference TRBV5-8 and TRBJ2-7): EAGVTQSPTHLIKTRGQQATLRCSPISGHTSVYWYQQALGLGLQFLLWYDEGEERNRGNFPPRFSGRQFPNYSSELNVNALELEDSALYLCASSRGQMLRNEQYFGPGTRLTVT.

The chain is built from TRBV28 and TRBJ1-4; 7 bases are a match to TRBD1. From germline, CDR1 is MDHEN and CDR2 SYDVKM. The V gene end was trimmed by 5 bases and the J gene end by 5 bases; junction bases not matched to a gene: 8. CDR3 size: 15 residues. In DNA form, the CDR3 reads TGTGCCAGCAGTCCACCGGGACAGCTCAATGAAAAACTGTTTTTT. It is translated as CASSPPGQLNEKLFF.

The chain's CDR3 is CASSSQQGNPRTGELFF. The CDR3 nucleotides are TGTGCCAGCAGCTCTCAACAGGGGAACCCAAGGACCGGGGAGCTGTTTTTT. The chain couples TRBV9 to TRBJ2-2; 7 bases fit TRBD1. J lost 5 bases, V lost 4 bases, and 14 bases had no gene match. The CDR3 totals 17 residues. In germline, CDR1 is SGDLS, CDR2 YYNGEE.

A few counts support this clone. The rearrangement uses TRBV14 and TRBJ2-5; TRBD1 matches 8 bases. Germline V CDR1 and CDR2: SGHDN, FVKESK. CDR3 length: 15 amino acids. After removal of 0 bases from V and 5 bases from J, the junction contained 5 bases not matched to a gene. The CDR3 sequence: CASSQDRQGRETQYF. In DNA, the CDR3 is TGTGCCAGCAGCCAAGATAGACAGGGGAGGGAGACCCAGTACTTC.

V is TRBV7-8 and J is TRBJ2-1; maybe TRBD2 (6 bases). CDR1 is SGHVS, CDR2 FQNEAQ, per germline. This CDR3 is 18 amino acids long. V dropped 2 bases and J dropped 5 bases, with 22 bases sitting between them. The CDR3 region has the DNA TGTGCCAGCAGCTTAATGGTCATACGGGAGACCGCTCACAATGAGCAGTTCTTC. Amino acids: CASSLMVIRETAHNEQFF.

As DNA, the CDR3 is TGTGCCAGCAGCCCCCGGGACTCCTCTCGCGTGGACACTGAAGCTTTCTTT. It specifies CASSPRDSSRVDTEAFF. The chain employs TRBV5-6 and TRBJ1-1; D perhaps matches TRBD1 (5 bases). The CDR3 consists of 17 residues. Germline CDR1 reads SGHDT; CDR2 reads YYEEEE. Trimming took off 4 bases at V and 3 bases at J, with 22 bases between the two ends.

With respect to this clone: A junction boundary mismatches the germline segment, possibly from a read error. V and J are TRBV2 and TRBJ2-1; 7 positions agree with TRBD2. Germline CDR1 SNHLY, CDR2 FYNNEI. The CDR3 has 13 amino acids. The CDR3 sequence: CASSDPPRLAMIF. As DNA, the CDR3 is TGTGCCAGCAGTGATCCCCCCAGACTAGCTATGATCTTC.

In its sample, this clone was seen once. The CDR3 loop is CASSPGAVYEQYF. The CDR3 bases are TGTGCCAGCAGCCCAGGGGCAGTTTACGAGCAGTACTTC. This chain uses TRBV7-9 with TRBJ2-7, with a possible D match to TRBD1 (6 bases). The V gene's germline CDR1 is SEHNR and CDR2 FQNEAQ (reference sequence). CDR3 length: 13 amino acids. With 5 bases removed from V and 4 bases from J, the gap between germline ends came to 12 bases.

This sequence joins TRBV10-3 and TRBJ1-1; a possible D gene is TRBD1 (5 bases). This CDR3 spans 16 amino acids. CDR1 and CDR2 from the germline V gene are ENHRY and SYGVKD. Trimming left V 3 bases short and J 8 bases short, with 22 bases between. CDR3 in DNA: TGTGCCATCAGTGAAGGATGGCAGGGAAAAACGAGCGAAGCTTTCTTT. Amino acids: CAISEGWQGKTSEAFF.

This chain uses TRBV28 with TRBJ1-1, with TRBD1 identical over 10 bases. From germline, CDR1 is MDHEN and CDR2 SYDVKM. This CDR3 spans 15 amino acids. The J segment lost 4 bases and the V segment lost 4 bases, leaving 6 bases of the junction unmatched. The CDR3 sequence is CASSSPGTGVTEAFF. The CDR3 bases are TGTGCCAGCAGTTCTCCCGGGACAGGGGTCACTGAAGCTTTCTTT.

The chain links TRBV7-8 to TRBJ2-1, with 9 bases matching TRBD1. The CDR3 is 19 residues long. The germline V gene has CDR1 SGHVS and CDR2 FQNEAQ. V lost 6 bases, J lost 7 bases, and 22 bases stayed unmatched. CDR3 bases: TGTGCCAGCAGACGGGACAGGGTTGGAGGTTGGCGGGAGAGGAATGAGCAGTTCTTC. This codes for CASRRDRVGGWRERNEQFF.

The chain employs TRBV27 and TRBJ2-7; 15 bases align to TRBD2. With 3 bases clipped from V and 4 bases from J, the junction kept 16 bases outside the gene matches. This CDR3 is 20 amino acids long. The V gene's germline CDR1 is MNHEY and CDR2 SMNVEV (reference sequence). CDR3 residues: CASSFDTGLAGGPGVYEQYF. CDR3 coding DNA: TGTGCCAGCAGTTTTGACACCGGACTAGCGGGAGGGCCAGGGGTATACGAGCAGTACTTC.

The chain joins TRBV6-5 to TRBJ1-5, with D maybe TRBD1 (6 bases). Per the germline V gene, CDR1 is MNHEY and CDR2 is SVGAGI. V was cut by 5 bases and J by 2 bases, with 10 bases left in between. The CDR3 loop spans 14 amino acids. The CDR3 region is CASSLYRGNQPQHF. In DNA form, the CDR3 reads TGTGCCAGCAGTCTATACAGGGGCAATCAGCCCCAGCATTTT.